Presented here are 20 T cell receptor beta chains from one specimen sequenced in a study of beta chain features in type 1 diabetes. Since all of the isolated RNA was reverse transcribed, expressed TCRB transcripts were what got sequenced. Generated by immunoSEQ multiplex PCR, the TCRdb table keeps only in-frame clones and is missing some. The data contain about 360,000 clones, roughly 12% of them singletons. Sequencing was carried out using naive CD4+ T cells from blood. The receptors were sampled from a young man in good health.

This clone was seen more than once but under ten times. The CDR3 loop is CASSTTAGRETQYF. The CDR3 DNA reads as TGTGCCAGCAGCACGACTGCGGGTCGGGAGACCCAGTACTTC. The chain is built from TRBV27 and TRBJ2-5, with D possibly being TRBD2 (5 bases). This CDR3 is built from 14 residues. V lost 6 bases and J 5 bases, leaving 16 bases between the germline ends. Germline V gene sequence: CDR1 MNHEY, CDR2 SMNVEV (reference sequence).

This clone has more than one count but fewer than ten. The genes are TRBV4-1 and TRBJ2-4; 8 bases are a match to TRBD1. This CDR3 has 17 amino acids. Germline CDR1 MGHRA, CDR2 YSYEKL. Germline trimming cut 4 bases from V and 0 bases from J; bases unmatched to any gene: 8. In DNA, the CDR3 is TGCGCCAGCAGCCCCGTAGGACAGGGAACAGCCAAAAACATTCAGTACTTC. Translating it yields CASSPVGQGTAKNIQYF.

The V gene is TRBV28, the J gene TRBJ2-5, with 10 nucleotides matching TRBD2. J was trimmed by 3 bases and V by 9 bases; bases with no gene match: 1. This CDR3 region has 12 residues. CDR1 and CDR2 (germline): MDHEN, SYDVKM. CDR3 bases: TGTGCCAGTACTAGCGGGAAAGAGACCCAGTACTTC. It translates to CASTSGKETQYF.

The chain links TRBV9 to TRBJ2-1; D is possibly TRBD1 (5 bases). The CDR3 runs 15 residues. Trimming cost V 0 bases and J 4 bases, with 11 bases left between them. Germline lookup yields CDR1 SGDLS and CDR2 YYNGEE. CDR3 residues: CASSVEGAGYNEQFF. The CDR3 bases are TGTGCCAGCAGCGTAGAAGGGGCCGGGTACAATGAGCAGTTCTTC. Full variable domain (missing parts from reference TRBV9 and TRBJ2-1): DSGVTQTPKHLITATGQRVTLRCSPRSGDLSVYWYQQSLDQGLQFLIQYYNGEERAKGNILERFSAQQFPDLHSELNLSSLELGDSALYFCASSVEGAGYNEQFFGPGTRLTVL.

This clone was seen many times. This chain joins TRBV5-1 and TRBJ2-1; D unclear. Germline values: CDR1 SGHRS, CDR2 YFSETQ. Trimming took 0 bases from V and 8 from J, leaving 3 bases between them. The CDR3 sequence is 11 residues long. CDR3 sequence (DNA): TGCGCCAGCAGCTTGGCAGATGAGCAGTTCTTC. This translates into CASSLADEQFF.

V and J are TRBV30 and TRBJ2-7; the match to TRBD2 covers 9 bases. The length of the CDR3 is 15 residues. The J segment lost 1 base and the V segment lost 2 bases, leaving 6 bases of the junction unmatched. In germline, CDR1 is GTSNPN, CDR2 SVGIG (reference sequence). As DNA, the CDR3 is TGTGCCTGGAGTCGGCTAGCGGGGAGATCCTACGAGCAGTACTTC. Protein: CAWSRLAGRSYEQYF.

This chain uses TRBV28 with TRBJ2-5; 9 bases match TRBD2. J was trimmed by 0 bases and V by 6 bases; bases with no gene match: 8. CDR3 size: 16 residues. Germline values: CDR1 MDHEN, CDR2 SYDVKM. The CDR3 nucleotides read TGTGCCAGCAGAGCAGTAGCGGGGGTATACCAAGAGACCCAGTACTTC. Protein product: CASRAVAGVYQETQYF.

Details on this clone: The same CDR3 is also encoded by other DNA sequences in this sample. The genes are TRBV28 and TRBJ2-7; TRBD1 agrees at 10 bases. Germline CDR1 is MDHEN and CDR2 is SYDVKM. The CDR3 runs 14 residues. The junction had 8 bases not matched to a gene; V was cut back by 5 bases and J by 7 bases. CDR3 loop: CASSPPGQGGEQYF. The CDR3 region has the DNA TGTGCCAGCAGTCCCCCTGGACAGGGGGGGGAGCAGTACTTC.

The chain combines TRBV6-5 with TRBJ1-5; 9 bases are a match to TRBD1. From germline, CDR1 is MNHEY and CDR2 SVGAGI. The J segment lost 6 bases and the V segment lost 5 bases, leaving 5 bases of the junction unmatched. The CDR3 loop spans 14 amino acids. This chain's CDR3 is CASSAGQGFQPQHF. CDR3 coding DNA: TGTGCCAGCAGTGCGGGACAGGGTTTTCAGCCCCAGCATTTT.

This clone appeared a few times. V and J are TRBV27 and TRBJ2-7; 7 nucleotides match TRBD2. The CDR3 runs 17 residues. Trimming cost V 3 bases and J 0 bases; bases outside gene matches: 11. Germline loops: CDR1 MNHEY, CDR2 SMNVEV (reference sequence). The CDR3 nucleotides are TGTGCCAGCAGTTTTCCCCACCGTGCGGGGGACTCCTACGAGCAGTACTTC. This sequence encodes CASSFPHRAGDSYEQYF.

This clone appeared a few times. V usage is TRBV5-6 and J usage is TRBJ2-5, with 12 bases lining up with TRBD1. The CDR3 runs 17 residues. After removal of 3 bases from V and 3 bases from J, the junction contained 9 bases not matched to a gene. The germline gives CDR1 SGHDT, CDR2 YYEEEE. CDR3 bases: TGTGCCAGCAGCTGGAACCGGGACAGGGGGCGAAAAGAGACCCAGTACTTC. Translation gives CASSWNRDRGRKETQYF.

J is TRBJ1-2 and V is TRBV28, with a weak D call TRBD1 (6 bases). Germline CDR1 is MDHEN and CDR2 is SYDVKM. Trimming cost V 8 bases and J 4 bases, with 14 bases left between them. This CDR3 contains 13 residues. The CDR3 coding sequence is TGTGCCAGCGCGAACAGGGACCTCTATGGCTACACCTTC. It encodes CASANRDLYGYTF.

The chain has TRBV7-3 and TRBJ2-2; D gene unclear. This CDR3 has 14 amino acids. Germline V CDR1 and CDR2: SGHTA, FQGTGA. Trimming cost V 1 base and J 0 bases, with 3 bases left between them. The CDR3 coding sequence is TGTGCCAGCAGCTTAAACACGAACACCGGGGAGCTGTTTTTT. This sequence encodes CASSLNTNTGELFF.

This clone was seen only a few times. The gene calls are TRBV5-8 and TRBJ1-6; D not certain. The CDR3 has 17 residues. V dropped 4 bases and J dropped 9 bases, with 23 bases sitting between them. Germline V gives CDR1 SGHTS, CDR2 YDEGEE. In nucleotides, the CDR3 is TGTGCCAGCAGCCCGCTCAGGTTGAGGTCCGAGGGTTCACCCCTCCACTTT. Amino acids: CASSPLRLRSEGSPLHF.

The CDR3 DNA reads as TGTGCCAGCAGCCGGGCACAGTACTCCTACGAGCAGTACTTC. Translating it yields CASSRAQYSYEQYF. The chain recombines TRBV14 with TRBJ2-7; D call uncertain. Germline values: CDR1 SGHDN, CDR2 FVKESK. This CDR3 has 14 amino acids. Between the trimmed V and J ends, which lost 4 bases and 0 bases, there was a span of 10 bases.

There are a few counts of this clone. The chain combines TRBV18 with TRBJ1-4; 10 bases are shared with TRBD1. Germline lookup yields CDR1 KGHSH and CDR2 LQKENI. This CDR3 is built from 16 residues. Trimming removed 3 bases from V and 3 bases from J; junction bases left unmatched: 4. CDR3: CASSPDRGPPNEKLFF. The CDR3, as DNA: TGTGCCAGCTCACCTGACAGGGGGCCCCCTAATGAAAAACTGTTTTTT. Full variable domain (missing parts from reference TRBV18 and TRBJ1-4): NAGVMQNPRHLVRRRGQEARLRCSPMKGHSHVYWYRQLPEEGLKFMVYLQKENIIDESGMPKERFSAEFPKEGPSILRIQQVVRGDSAAYFCASSPDRGPPNEKLFFGSGTQLSVL.

This clone was seen a handful of times. The chain is built from TRBV27 and TRBJ2-1; D call uncertain. Germline CDR1 and CDR2: MNHEY and SMNVEV (reference sequence). This CDR3 is built from 15 residues. Trimming took off 2 bases at V and 0 bases at J, with 8 bases between the two ends. The CDR3 is CASSLGANSYNEQFF. CDR3 sequence (DNA): TGTGCCAGCAGTTTAGGAGCTAACTCCTACAATGAGCAGTTCTTC.

This rearrangement joins TRBV15 to TRBJ1-2; D perhaps matches TRBD1 (6 bases). This CDR3 contains 13 residues. Between the trimmed V and J ends, which lost 1 base and 7 bases, there was a span of 10 bases. Germline V gene lookup returns CDR1 LNHNV and CDR2 YYDKDF (reference sequence). CDR3 in amino acids: CATSRGGGSGYTF. As DNA, the CDR3 is TGTGCCACCAGCAGAGGAGGGGGAAGTGGCTACACCTTC.

J is TRBJ2-3 and V is TRBV9; TRBD2 matches 7 bases. The CDR3 runs to 17 residues. V dropped 2 bases and J dropped 2; count of bases not matched to a gene: 11. Looked up from germline, CDR1 is SGDLS and CDR2 is YYNGEE. CDR3 amino acids: CASSVSLAGVDTDTQYF. CDR3 nucleotide sequence: TGTGCCAGCAGCGTGTCTCTGGCGGGAGTGGACACAGATACGCAGTATTTT.

This clone turned up a few times. The J gene is TRBJ1-1, the V gene TRBV30; 7 nucleotides agree with TRBD1. The CDR3 extends over 13 amino acids. J gave up 4 bases and V 3 bases, and 5 bases lay outside the gene matches. CDR1 is GTSNPN and CDR2 is SVGIG in the germline V gene (reference sequence). Here the CDR3 reads CAWRQGSGTEAFF. CDR3 nucleotide sequence: TGTGCCTGGAGACAGGGGAGTGGCACTGAAGCTTTCTTT.